Reported below is one T cell receptor beta chain. The antigen is undetermined. Amplification used 60 Vbeta primers and 13 Jbeta primers. Authors' methods: Roughly 81 million unique TCR beta chains, some 9.9 million shared, were counted in a later analysis. The data were produced by immunoSEQ multiplex PCR, yet TCRdb's version contains in-frame clones alone and is incomplete. Clone size and the V and J calls come from that table; the DNA yielded D and trimming. The sample has nearly 200,000 clones, approximately 85% seen once; the top ten hold over 5%. These data originate in a study of cytomegalovirus exposure and HLA in healthy donors. Study-wide points: The study put some 150 TCR beta chains on its list as cytomegalovirus-associated.

This receptor was identified in a woman in her 50s in good health and CMV-seropositive. Sequences were obtained from PBMCs.

In DNA form, the CDR3 reads TGTGCCAGCAGCCCTAGGGTGCGGGTTCTCGATGAAAAACTGTTTTTT. This sequence encodes CASSPRVRVLDEKLFF. The genes are TRBV28 and TRBJ1-4; no reliable D call. The CDR3 runs 16 residues. In germline, CDR1 is MDHEN, CDR2 SYDVKM. Between the trimmed V and J ends, which lost 6 bases and 6 bases, there was a span of 20 bases.